Listed below are T cell receptor beta chains from one sample, sequenced in a study of shared clonotypes between healthy human individuals. Profiled with immunoSEQ multiplex PCR; TCRdb holds only in-frame clones, not every one. This sample carries about 590,000 clones, less than 97% of them seen once, and the ten largest clones take around 0.097%. The sample was naive CD8+ T cells sorted from blood. The source is a woman aged 30 to 39 in good health. Each CDR3 is given with its conserved first and last residue. Clone size is shown for a subset of rows, as once, few, many or a class of expanded clone.

abundance,j_gene,v_gene,CDR3aa
once,TRBJ2-1,TRBV28,CASSALAGVTYNEQFF
NA,TRBJ1-1,TRBV11-2,CASSYRHGDTEAFF
NA,TRBJ2-3,TRBV19,CAALQHRPDTDTQYF
NA,TRBJ2-7,TRBV6-6,CASSPTLAAYEQYF
NA,TRBJ1-4,TRBV9,CASSVGTRDEKLFF
NA,TRBJ2-3,TRBV19,CASSMGQGGDTQYF
NA,TRBJ1-5,TRBV13,CASSLGQVNQPQHF
few,TRBJ2-2,TRBV27,CASSRTTGELFF
NA,TRBJ1-5,TRBV19,CASIKGGAIFNQPQHF
NA,TRBJ2-2,TRBV19,CASNYRDAGTGELFF
NA,TRBJ1-4,TRBV27,CASSTEGFAGEKLFF
NA,TRBJ2-3,TRBV4-1,CASSTHLDRGTDTQYF
NA,TRBJ1-1,TRBV29-1,CSVDDGGVRVNTEAFF
NA,TRBJ1-5,TRBV28,CASSLVGGSNQPQHF
NA,TRBJ2-7,TRBV11-2,CASSLGGGGGADYEQYF
NA,TRBJ1-2,TRBV7-2,CASSPRKGSGYGYTF
NA,TRBJ2-1,TRBV5-6,CASTQFQNEQFF
NA,TRBJ1-1,TRBV28,CASSLRGNTEAFF
NA,TRBJ2-2,TRBV6-4,CASSDSYLALNTGELFF
once,TRBJ1-2,TRBV14,CASSPQGRGVSNYGYTF
NA,TRBJ1-4,TRBV7-9,CASSARDREKLFF
NA,TRBJ2-7,TRBV15,CATSRDKMGLDYEQYF
NA,TRBJ2-4,TRBV29-1,CSARGVGNAAKNIQYF
NA,TRBJ2-7,TRBV13,CASSLGTNYEQYF
NA,TRBJ2-5,TRBV29-1,CSVEDWSSGEGETQYF
NA,TRBJ2-7,TRBV5-6,CASSSWYF
NA,TRBJ2-7,TRBV13,CASSSPGQGKDEQYF
NA,TRBJ2-1,TRBV12-5,CASGTSGRGYVVNEQFF
NA,TRBJ1-2,TRBV4-1,CASSQTDRSNYGYTF
NA,TRBJ2-5,TRBV5-4,CASSLEQQETQYF
NA,TRBJ2-3,TRBV19,CASSIRVALGTDTQYF
NA,TRBJ2-1,TRBV27,CASSLYLYNEQFF
NA,TRBJ2-7,TRBV19,CASSPGGGEATYEQYF
NA,TRBJ1-1,TRBV2,CASSESSYTEAFF
NA,TRBJ2-7,TRBV28,CASRGKPGAYEQYF
NA,TRBJ1-1,TRBV6-1,CASSEGVAFF
NA,TRBJ1-5,TRBV6-1,CASSARQSNQPQHF
once,TRBJ2-7,TRBV29-1,CSVEEGGGQYF
NA,TRBJ2-6,TRBV28,CASTTPSAPAHLSGANVLTF
once,TRBJ2-3,TRBV10-3,CAALEPTSTDTQYF
NA,TRBJ2-1,TRBV11-2,CASSLGPGTASPNEQFF
NA,TRBJ2-3,TRBV7-8,CASSLYEGTSGCSF
NA,TRBJ2-7,TRBV5-1,CASSFFAGGYEQYF
once,TRBJ2-2,TRBV28,CASSSGWIGELFF